Here is one T cell receptor (beta chain) with its context. There is no known antigen for this receptor. It has no much larger one-base neighbor in the sample; base qualities were not kept. The protocol used for the library was the immunoSEQ multiplex PCR assay. TCRdb re-hosts the immuneACCESS table, in-frame sequences only. Its copies lack some clones; in the studies checked, an unresolved V gene accounts for under half of them, and the cause for the rest is not known. A total of 60,000 to 75,000 clones appear in this sample, roughly 90% of them only once. The top ten hold roughly 1.5% of the sample. CDR3 length: 17 amino acids, cysteine to phenylalanine. Just the 51-base CDR3 DNA is kept, in frame starting at base 1. Trimmed from V: 2 bases; trimmed from J: 0 bases; junction bases lacking a gene match: 9. Taken from the germline V gene, the CDR1 and CDR2 loops are KGHSH and LQKENI. These data belong to a study of T cell changes during pregnancy in multiple sclerosis (dated by TCRdb to about 2019). About the study as a whole: The study looked at changes in the T cell repertoire across pregnancy in women with multiple sclerosis.

Sequenced here: peripheral blood, sampled in the third trimester of pregnancy. The sequence derives from a female donor with multiple sclerosis, enrolled in a pregnancy study. The sequence links TRBV18 to TRBJ2-5; TRBD2 aligns with 7 central bases. The base sequence is TGTGCCAGCTCACCAGGGCTAGCGGAAATGTACCAAGAGACCCAGTACTTC. Translated, this gives CASSPGLAEMYQETQYF.